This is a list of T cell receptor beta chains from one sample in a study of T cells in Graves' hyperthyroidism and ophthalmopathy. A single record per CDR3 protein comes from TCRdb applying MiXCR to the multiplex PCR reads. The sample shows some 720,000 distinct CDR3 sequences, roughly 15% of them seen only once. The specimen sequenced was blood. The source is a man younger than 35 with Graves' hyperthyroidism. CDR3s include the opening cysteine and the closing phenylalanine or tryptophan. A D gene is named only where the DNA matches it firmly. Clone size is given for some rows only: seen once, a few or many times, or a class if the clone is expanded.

CDR3aa: CASSQDRRTGTQYF
CDR3nt: TGCGCCAGCAGCCAAGATCGCAGGACAGGTACGCAGTATTTT
j_gene: TRBJ2-3
abundance: NA
v_gene: TRBV4-3
d_gene: TRBD1

CDR3aa: CSSVQETQYF
CDR3nt: TGCAGCAGTGTCCAAGAGACCCAGTACTTC
j_gene: TRBJ2-5
abundance: many
v_gene: TRBV29-1
d_gene: NA

CDR3aa: CASSSRFSGANVLTF
CDR3nt: TGTGCCAGCAGCTCCAGGTTCTCTGGGGCCAACGTCCTGACTTTC
j_gene: TRBJ2-6
abundance: few
v_gene: TRBV28
d_gene: NA

CDR3aa: CASSPTTVTYEQYF
CDR3nt: TGTGCCAGCTCACCAACGACAGTGACCTACGAGCAGTACTTC
j_gene: TRBJ2-7
abundance: NA
v_gene: TRBV18
d_gene: NA

CDR3aa: CANSQARLQGEQFF
CDR3nt: TGTGCCAACAGCCAAGCCCGTTTACAGGGGGAGCAGTTCTTC
j_gene: TRBJ2-1
abundance: NA
v_gene: TRBV14
d_gene: TRBD1

CDR3aa: CASSLHRDRVSNEQYF
CDR3nt: TGTGCCAGCAGCTTGCACCGGGACAGGGTATCCAACGAGCAGTACTTC
j_gene: TRBJ2-7
abundance: NA
v_gene: TRBV7-6
d_gene: TRBD1

CDR3aa: CASSLDIGLPYNSPLHF
CDR3nt: TGTGCCAGCAGCTTAGATATTGGGTTGCCCTATAATTCACCCCTCCACTTT
j_gene: TRBJ1-6
abundance: NA
v_gene: TRBV11-2
d_gene: NA

CDR3aa: CASSQPTRNTEAFF
CDR3nt: TGTGCCAGCAGCCAACCGACGAGGAACACTGAAGCTTTCTTT
j_gene: TRBJ1-1
abundance: NA
v_gene: TRBV3-1
d_gene: NA

CDR3aa: CASSHYSNQPQHF
CDR3nt: TGTGCCAGCAGTCACTATAGCAATCAGCCCCAGCATTTT
j_gene: TRBJ1-5
abundance: many
v_gene: TRBV27
d_gene: NA

CDR3aa: CAWSVLWGLGTTGELFF
CDR3nt: TGTGCCTGGAGTGTACTATGGGGACTAGGCACCACCGGGGAGCTGTTTTTT
j_gene: TRBJ2-2
abundance: many
v_gene: TRBV30
d_gene: TRBD2

CDR3aa: CASARTIYNEQFF
CDR3nt: TGTGCCAGCGCCCGGACGATTTACAATGAGCAGTTCTTC
j_gene: TRBJ2-1
abundance: many
v_gene: TRBV27
d_gene: NA

CDR3aa: CASSTPGWREGHADTQYF
CDR3nt: TGTGCCAGTAGTACGCCCGGGTGGCGGGAGGGCCATGCAGATACGCAGTATTTT
j_gene: TRBJ2-3
abundance: NA
v_gene: TRBV19
d_gene: TRBD2

CDR3aa: CASSYLRGARTSGRSEQFF
CDR3nt: TGTGCCAGCAGTTACTTGAGAGGGGCAAGGACTAGCGGGAGAAGTGAGCAGTTCTTC
j_gene: TRBJ2-1
abundance: many
v_gene: TRBV6-2/TRBV6-3
d_gene: TRBD2

CDR3aa: CSARTQYEQYF
CDR3nt: TGCAGTGCTAGAACCCAATACGAGCAGTACTTC
j_gene: TRBJ2-7
abundance: NA
v_gene: TRBV20-1
d_gene: NA

CDR3aa: CASTQGRTDTQYF
CDR3nt: TGTGCCAGCACCCAGGGTCGCACAGATACGCAGTATTTT
j_gene: TRBJ2-3
abundance: many
v_gene: TRBV28
d_gene: NA

CDR3aa: CASTSPDSNYGYTF
CDR3nt: TGTGCCAGCACCTCCCCGGACAGTAACTATGGCTACACCTTC
j_gene: TRBJ1-2
abundance: many
v_gene: TRBV6-1
d_gene: NA

CDR3aa: CASSFVGAYEQYF
CDR3nt: TGTGCCAGCAGTTTCGTGGGCGCCTACGAGCAGTACTTC
j_gene: TRBJ2-7
abundance: NA
v_gene: TRBV28
d_gene: NA

CDR3aa: CASTGTGGYEQYF
CDR3nt: TGTGCCAGTACTGGGACAGGGGGCTACGAGCAGTACTTC
j_gene: TRBJ2-7
abundance: NA
v_gene: TRBV19
d_gene: TRBD1

CDR3aa: CASRGGGSETQYF
CDR3nt: TGTGCCAGCAGGGGGGGAGGTTCTGAGACCCAGTACTTC
j_gene: TRBJ2-5
abundance: NA
v_gene: TRBV11-3
d_gene: NA

CDR3aa: CASSQGHRVGEQFF
CDR3nt: TGTGCCAGCAGCCAGGGACACCGGGTGGGGGAGCAGTTCTTC
j_gene: TRBJ2-1
abundance: many
v_gene: TRBV11-3
d_gene: NA

CDR3aa: CASMRGGYGYTF
CDR3nt: TGTGCCAGTATGCGGGGAGGCTATGGCTACACCTTC
j_gene: TRBJ1-2
abundance: NA
v_gene: TRBV19
d_gene: NA

CDR3aa: CASSFRDSGIHEQYF
CDR3nt: TGTGCCAGCAGCTTCCGGGACAGTGGGATCCACGAGCAGTACTTC
j_gene: TRBJ2-7
abundance: many
v_gene: TRBV7-9
d_gene: TRBD1

CDR3aa: CASSTNRDRNTGELFF
CDR3nt: TGTGCCAGCTCGACGAACCGGGACAGGAACACCGGGGAGCTGTTTTTT
j_gene: TRBJ2-2
abundance: many
v_gene: TRBV18
d_gene: TRBD1

CDR3aa: CATTGQGQADTQYF
CDR3nt: TGTGCCACCACTGGGCAGGGGCAAGCAGATACGCAGTATTTT
j_gene: TRBJ2-3
abundance: many
v_gene: TRBV10-3
d_gene: NA

CDR3aa: CAIRGLASSYEQYF
CDR3nt: TGTGCCATCAGGGGACTAGCGAGCTCCTACGAGCAGTACTTC
j_gene: TRBJ2-7
abundance: few
v_gene: TRBV10-3
d_gene: TRBD2

CDR3aa: CAHSGSSSYNEQFF
CDR3nt: TGTGCCCACAGCGGGTCAAGCTCCTACAATGAGCAGTTCTTC
j_gene: TRBJ2-1
abundance: many
v_gene: TRBV10-3
d_gene: NA

CDR3aa: CARPGLAGGPEETQYF
CDR3nt: TGCGCCAGGCCGGGACTAGCGGGAGGGCCCGAAGAGACCCAGTACTTC
j_gene: TRBJ2-5
abundance: few
v_gene: TRBV4-3
d_gene: TRBD2

CDR3aa: CASSLDRTTNEQFF
CDR3nt: TGTGCCAGCAGCTTGGACAGGACAACCAATGAGCAGTTCTTC
j_gene: TRBJ2-1
abundance: many
v_gene: TRBV7-2
d_gene: TRBD1

CDR3aa: CASSQDRTGGIGEQYF
CDR3nt: TGCGCCAGCAGCCAAGACCGGACAGGGGGCATAGGGGAGCAGTACTTC
j_gene: TRBJ2-7
abundance: NA
v_gene: TRBV4-1
d_gene: TRBD1

CDR3aa: CASSDYGGSLTDTQYF
CDR3nt: TGTGCCAGCAGTGACTACGGCGGGAGCCTGACAGATACGCAGTATTTT
j_gene: TRBJ2-3
abundance: many
v_gene: TRBV2
d_gene: TRBD2

CDR3aa: CASSLDPTRRVGTEAFF
CDR3nt: TGTGCCAGCAGCTTAGACCCCACACGCAGGGTGGGGACTGAAGCTTTCTTT
j_gene: TRBJ1-1
abundance: many
v_gene: TRBV11-2
d_gene: NA

CDR3aa: CAWSKGLYSHF
CDR3nt: TGTGCCTGGAGCAAGGGGCTTTACAGCCACTTT
j_gene: TRBJ1-6
abundance: few
v_gene: TRBV30
d_gene: NA

CDR3aa: CASSDPARSEQYF
CDR3nt: TGTGCCAGCAGTGACCCGGCCAGATCCGAGCAGTACTTC
j_gene: TRBJ2-7
abundance: NA
v_gene: TRBV25-1
d_gene: NA

CDR3aa: CASSPPGNRVDLKTEAFF
CDR3nt: TGTGCCAGCAGTCCGCCTGGGAACAGGGTTGATTTAAAGACTGAAGCTTTCTTT
j_gene: TRBJ1-1
abundance: NA
v_gene: TRBV6-2/TRBV6-3
d_gene: NA

CDR3aa: CAWKFRDWNTGELFF
CDR3nt: TGTGCCTGGAAGTTTCGGGACTGGAACACCGGGGAGCTGTTTTTT
j_gene: TRBJ2-2
abundance: few
v_gene: TRBV30
d_gene: NA

CDR3aa: CASSHTGSGDTQYF
CDR3nt: TGTGCCAGCAGTCATACCGGGAGTGGGGATACGCAGTATTTT
j_gene: TRBJ2-3
abundance: many
v_gene: TRBV28
d_gene: NA

CDR3aa: CASSSPGPALSGAYNEQFF
CDR3nt: TGTGCCAGTAGTAGCCCGGGACCCGCCTTGTCGGGGGCCTACAATGAGCAGTTCTTC
j_gene: TRBJ2-1
abundance: NA
v_gene: TRBV19
d_gene: NA

CDR3aa: CASSETVLSEQFF
CDR3nt: TGCGCCAGCAGTGAGACGGTACTATCCGAGCAGTTCTTC
j_gene: TRBJ2-1
abundance: many
v_gene: TRBV10-2
d_gene: NA

CDR3aa: CASRTLQGATNEKLFF
CDR3nt: TGTGCCAGCAGAACATTACAGGGTGCAACTAATGAAAAACTGTTTTTT
j_gene: TRBJ1-4
abundance: NA
v_gene: TRBV28
d_gene: NA

CDR3aa: CASSPDRDEPITDNSNQPQHF
CDR3nt: TGTGCCAGCAGTCCTGACAGGGACGAACCTATTACCGATAATAGCAATCAGCCCCAGCATTTT
j_gene: TRBJ1-5
abundance: NA
v_gene: TRBV27
d_gene: TRBD1

CDR3aa: CSVDTGAAYNEQFF
CDR3nt: TGCAGCGTTGACACAGGGGCGGCCTACAATGAGCAGTTCTTC
j_gene: TRBJ2-1
abundance: many
v_gene: TRBV29-1
d_gene: TRBD1

CDR3aa: CASRGGFADTQYF
CDR3nt: TGTGCCAGTAGAGGGGGCTTCGCGGATACGCAGTATTTT
j_gene: TRBJ2-3
abundance: NA
v_gene: TRBV19
d_gene: TRBD1

CDR3aa: CASSSTTSGRLNLNTGELFF
CDR3nt: TGTGCCAGCAGCTCAACGACTAGCGGGAGGCTAAATTTGAACACCGGGGAGCTGTTTTTT
j_gene: TRBJ2-2
abundance: many
v_gene: TRBV11-2
d_gene: TRBD2

CDR3aa: CASSLGTGRYGYTF
CDR3nt: TGTGCCAGTAGTCTCGGGACAGGGAGGTATGGCTACACCTTC
j_gene: TRBJ1-2
abundance: few
v_gene: TRBV19
d_gene: TRBD1

CDR3aa: CSAVQGLSTDTQYF
CDR3nt: TGCAGTGCCGTACAGGGATTGAGCACAGATACGCAGTATTTT
j_gene: TRBJ2-3
abundance: few
v_gene: TRBV20-1
d_gene: NA

CDR3aa: CASSPGVVVVENF
CDR3nt: TGTGCCAGCAGTCCCGGCGTAGTAGTCGTAGAGAACTTC
j_gene: TRBJ2-5
abundance: many
v_gene: TRBV7-2
d_gene: NA

CDR3aa: CASSQGGEGDTEAFF
CDR3nt: TGTGCCAGCAGCCAAGGAGGGGAGGGTGACACTGAAGCTTTCTTT
j_gene: TRBJ1-1
abundance: few
v_gene: TRBV4-2
d_gene: NA

CDR3aa: CASSEGRFQETQYF
CDR3nt: TGTGCCAGCAGTGAGGGCAGATTCCAAGAGACCCAGTACTTC
j_gene: TRBJ2-5
abundance: many
v_gene: TRBV6-1
d_gene: NA

CDR3aa: CASREDMLAYEQYF
CDR3nt: TGTGCCAGCAGAGAGGACATGCTGGCCTACGAGCAGTACTTC
j_gene: TRBJ2-7
abundance: many
v_gene: TRBV2
d_gene: NA

CDR3aa: CASSGGDRIIQYF
CDR3nt: TGTGCCAGCAGTGGAGGGGATAGAATCATTCAGTACTTC
j_gene: TRBJ2-4
abundance: many
v_gene: TRBV2
d_gene: NA

CDR3aa: CASSSTGQVYEQYF
CDR3nt: TGTGCCAGTAGTAGTACGGGACAGGTCTACGAGCAGTACTTC
j_gene: TRBJ2-7
abundance: few
v_gene: TRBV19
d_gene: TRBD1